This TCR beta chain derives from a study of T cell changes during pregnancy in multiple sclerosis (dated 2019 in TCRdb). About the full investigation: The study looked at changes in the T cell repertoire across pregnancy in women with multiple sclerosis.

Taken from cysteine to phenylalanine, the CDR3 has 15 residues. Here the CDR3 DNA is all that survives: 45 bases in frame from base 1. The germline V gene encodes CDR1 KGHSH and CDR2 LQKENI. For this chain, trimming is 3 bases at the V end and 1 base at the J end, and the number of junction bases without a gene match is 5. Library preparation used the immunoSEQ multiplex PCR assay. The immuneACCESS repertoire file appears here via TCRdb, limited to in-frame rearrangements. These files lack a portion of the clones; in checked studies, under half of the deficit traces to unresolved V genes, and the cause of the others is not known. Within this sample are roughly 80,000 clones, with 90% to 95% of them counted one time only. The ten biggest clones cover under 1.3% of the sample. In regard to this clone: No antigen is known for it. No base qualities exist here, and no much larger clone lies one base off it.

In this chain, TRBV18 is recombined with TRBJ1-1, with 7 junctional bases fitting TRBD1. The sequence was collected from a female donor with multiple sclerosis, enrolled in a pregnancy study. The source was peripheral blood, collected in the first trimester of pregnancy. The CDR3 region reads CASSPGQVRNTEAFF. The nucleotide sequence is TGTGCCAGCTCACCCGGACAGGTTAGGAACACTGAAGCTTTCTTT.